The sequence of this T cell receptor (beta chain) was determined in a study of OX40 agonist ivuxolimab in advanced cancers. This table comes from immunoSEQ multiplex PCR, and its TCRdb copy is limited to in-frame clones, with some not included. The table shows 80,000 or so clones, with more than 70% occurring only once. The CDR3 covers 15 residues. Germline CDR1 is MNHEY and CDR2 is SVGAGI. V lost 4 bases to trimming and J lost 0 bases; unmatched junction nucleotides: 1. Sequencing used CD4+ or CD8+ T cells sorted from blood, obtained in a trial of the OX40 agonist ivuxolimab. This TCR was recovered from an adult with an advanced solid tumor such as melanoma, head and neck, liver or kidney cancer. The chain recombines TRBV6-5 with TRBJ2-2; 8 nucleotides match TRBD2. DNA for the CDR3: TGTGCCAGCAGTTCGGGGGGGACGAACACCGGGGAGCTGTTTTTT. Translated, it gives CASSSGGTNTGELFF.